This T cell receptor (beta chain) was obtained from a study of blood T cell repertoires in COVID-19. About the study: Some COVID-19 samples were acute and others convalescent; all came from the United States, Italy and Spain.

The table came from immunoSEQ multiplex PCR; TCRdb's copy has only in-frame clones and leaves some out. The data hold around 210,000 clones, with around 85% observed a single time. The germline V and J ends were trimmed by 4 bases and 3 bases, with 4 bases remaining between them. Germline loops: CDR1 SGHVS, CDR2 FQNEAQ. This CDR3 comprises 11 residues. V and J are TRBV7-8 and TRBJ2-7; D unclear. The origin of this receptor is a man between 60 and 75 years old with COVID-19, enrolled during active disease. Sequenced material: peripheral blood. The DNA of the CDR3 is TGTGCCAGCAGCTCTCGCTACGAGCAGTACTTC. Translation: CASSSRYEQYF.